What follows are 4 T cell receptor beta chains derived from one specimen sequenced in a study of response to subunit inactivated influenza vaccine. TCRdb itself ran the RT-PCR reads through MiXCR, one entry per CDR3 protein. The sample shows about 650,000 distinct CDR3 sequences, 11% to 15% of them seen only once. Here the sequenced sample was PBMCs from blood, taken 14 to 15 days before vaccination. All receptors derive from a man in his forties or fifties who received an inactivated influenza vaccine.

In this sample, this clonotype turned up a few times. The rearrangement links TRBV15 to TRBJ2-5; D assignment may be TRBD1 or TRBD2 (5 bases each). From germline, CDR1 is LNHNV and CDR2 YYDKDF (reference sequence). V shed 4 bases and J shed 1 base, with 13 bases lying between them. The CDR3 is 15 amino acids. For the CDR3, the DNA is TGTGCCACCAGCACCCGGGTGGGGGTCCAAGAGACCCAGTACTTC. It specifies CATSTRVGVQETQYF.

This chain connects TRBV6-1 to TRBJ2-5; either TRBD1 or TRBD2 may supply D (6 bases each). There are 14 residues in the CDR3. V dropped 8 bases and J dropped 9 bases, with 22 bases sitting between them. CDR1 and CDR2 (germline): MNHNS, SASEGT. The CDR3 coding sequence is TGTGCCAGCCGGGGTGGGGGCCCGGGGGAGGCCCAGTACTTC. Its protein product is CASRGGGPGEAQYF.

This clonotype appeared many times. The chain has TRBV6-1 and TRBJ2-1; 9 nucleotides match TRBD2. V was pared by 5 bases and J by 4 bases, with 9 bases of the junction left unmatched. This CDR3 region has 16 residues. The germline V gene encodes CDR1 MNHNS and CDR2 SASEGT. CDR3 bases: TGTGCCAGCAGTACATTAGCGGGGGCCACTTACAATGAGCAGTTCTTC. As protein: CASSTLAGATYNEQFF.

The gene calls are TRBV5-1 and TRBJ1-6; the match to TRBD1 covers 7 bases. The CDR3 covers 18 residues. Per germline, CDR1 SGHRS and CDR2 YFSETQ. The V segment lost 5 bases and the J segment 6 bases; nucleotides outside the gene matches: 17. The CDR3 bases are TGCGCCAGCAGTCGGATCTACAGGGGCCAGGCTCTTAATTCACCCCTCCACTTT. Encoded protein: CASSRIYRGQALNSPLHF.